This T cell receptor beta chain was sequenced for a study of T cell repertoires in cytomegalovirus infection. The overall study: Epitope selection comprised recently identified HLA-C-restricted CMV epitopes and well-studied HLA-B-restricted CMV epitopes.

There are a few counts of this clonotype. Its cognate antigen is unknown. MiXCR, applied by TCRdb to the reads, yields one record per CDR3 protein. The sample holds 340,000 or so distinct CDR3 sequences, just under 25% seen once. The clonotype comes from a human donor in good health (CMV status not recorded). Some clones in this sample may be carry-over from other donors' samples. Sequenced material: cultured PBMCs, taken from culture after CMV antigen stimulation.

CDR3 in amino acids: CASSYRPGLASTDTQYF. CDR3 sequence (DNA): TGTGCCAGCAGCTATCGACCAGGACTAGCCAGCACAGATACGCAGTATTTT. The V and J genes are TRBV6-2 or TRBV6-3 and TRBJ2-3; 8 bases agree with TRBD2. This CDR3 is 17 amino acids long. V was pared by 6 bases and J by 0 bases, with 11 bases of the junction left unmatched. Germline V lookup: CDR1 MNHEY, CDR2 SVGEGT.